This TCR beta chain stems from a study of T-cell memory formation after mild COVID-19. Study observations and caveats: A second wave of clones peaked on day 37, and their SARS-CoV-2 specificity went unconfirmed. Contracting clones, day 15 to 85, had balanced CD4/CD8, and later expanders favored CD4+.

This clonotype has only a few counts. Its antigen is as yet unknown. Germline CDR1 is SGHTA and CDR2 is FQGNSA. The V and J ends lost 6 bases and 5 bases respectively, with 16 bases between them. This CDR3 contains 14 residues. TCRdb re-analysed the 5' RACE reads in MiXCR, keeping a single row per CDR3 protein. Of about 340,000 distinct CDR3 sequences listed, 10% to 15% are singletons. The sequence derives from a man between 18 and 35 years old who had mild COVID-19 (a few samples of this study predate the infection). Cell type and time point are not known. This rearrangement joins TRBV7-2 to TRBJ2-5; D gene ambiguous. The sample was PBMCs or a T cell subset sorted from them (not recorded which). The DNA for the CDR3 is TGTGCCAGCAGTTACTCCCGTGTGGTTGAGACCCAGTACTTC. This encodes CASSYSRVVETQYF.